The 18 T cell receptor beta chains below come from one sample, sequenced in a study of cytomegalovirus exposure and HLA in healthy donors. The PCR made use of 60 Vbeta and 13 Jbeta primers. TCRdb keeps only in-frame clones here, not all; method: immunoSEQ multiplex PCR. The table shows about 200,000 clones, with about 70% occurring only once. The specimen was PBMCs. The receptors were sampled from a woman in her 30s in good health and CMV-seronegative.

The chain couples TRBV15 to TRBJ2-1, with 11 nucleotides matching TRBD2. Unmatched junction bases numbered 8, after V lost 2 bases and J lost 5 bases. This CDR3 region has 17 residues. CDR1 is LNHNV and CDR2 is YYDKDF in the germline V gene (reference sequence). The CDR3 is CATSRPKTSGKNNEQFF. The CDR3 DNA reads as TGTGCCACCAGCAGACCGAAGACTAGCGGGAAAAACAATGAGCAGTTCTTC.

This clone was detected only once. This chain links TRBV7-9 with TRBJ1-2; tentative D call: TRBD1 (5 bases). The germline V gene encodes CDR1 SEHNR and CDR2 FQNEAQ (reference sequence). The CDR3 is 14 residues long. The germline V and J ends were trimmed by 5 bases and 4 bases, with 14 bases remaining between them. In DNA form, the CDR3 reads TGTGCCAGCAGCCGAACAGGTGCAATCTATGGCTACACCTTC. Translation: CASSRTGAIYGYTF.

The CDR3 nucleotides are TGCGCCAGCAGCCCAACCTCGGGACAGGGCGCAACTAATGAAAAACTGTTTTTT. As protein: CASSPTSGQGATNEKLFF. V gene TRBV5-1 combines with J gene TRBJ1-4; 9 bases line up with TRBD1. The junction had 10 bases not matched to a gene; V was cut back by 4 bases and J by 0 bases. The CDR3 runs to 18 residues. Germline-derived CDR1 and CDR2 are SGHRS and YFSETQ.

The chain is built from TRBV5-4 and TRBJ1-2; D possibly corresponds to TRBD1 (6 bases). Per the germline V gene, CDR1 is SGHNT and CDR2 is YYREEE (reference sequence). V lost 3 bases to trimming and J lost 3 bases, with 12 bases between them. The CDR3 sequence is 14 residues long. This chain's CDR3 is CASSYPGTYYGYTF. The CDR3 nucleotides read TGTGCCAGCAGCTATCCCGGGACATACTATGGCTACACCTTC.

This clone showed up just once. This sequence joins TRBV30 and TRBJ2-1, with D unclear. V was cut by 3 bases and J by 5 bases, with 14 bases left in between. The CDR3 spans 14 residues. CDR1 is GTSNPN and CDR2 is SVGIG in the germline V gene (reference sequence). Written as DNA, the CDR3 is TGTGCCTGGAGGCCGTCTAGTCTGCACAATGAGCAGTTCTTC. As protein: CAWRPSSLHNEQFF.

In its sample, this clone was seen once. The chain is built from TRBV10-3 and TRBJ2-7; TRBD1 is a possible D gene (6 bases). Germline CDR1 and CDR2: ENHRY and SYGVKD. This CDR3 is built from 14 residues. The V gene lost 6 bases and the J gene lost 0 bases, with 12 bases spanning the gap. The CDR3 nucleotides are TGTGCCATCAGCGCAAGGGACAACTCCTACGAGCAGTACTTC. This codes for CAISARDNSYEQYF.

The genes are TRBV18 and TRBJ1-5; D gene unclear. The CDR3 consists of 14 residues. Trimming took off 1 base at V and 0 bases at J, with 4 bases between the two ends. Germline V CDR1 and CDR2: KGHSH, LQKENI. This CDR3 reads CASSPRDSNQPQHF. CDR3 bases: TGTGCCAGCTCACCACGAGATAGCAATCAGCCCCAGCATTTT.

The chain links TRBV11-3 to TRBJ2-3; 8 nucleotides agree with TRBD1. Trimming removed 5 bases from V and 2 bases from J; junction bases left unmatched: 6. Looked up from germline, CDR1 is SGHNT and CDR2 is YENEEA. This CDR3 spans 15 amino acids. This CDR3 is CASSRGQGTTDTQYF. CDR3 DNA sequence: TGTGCCAGCAGCCGTGGACAGGGAACCACAGATACGCAGTATTTT.

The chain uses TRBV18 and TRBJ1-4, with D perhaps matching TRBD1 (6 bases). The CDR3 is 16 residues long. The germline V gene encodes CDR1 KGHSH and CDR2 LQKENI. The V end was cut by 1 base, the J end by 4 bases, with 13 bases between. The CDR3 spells CASSPRAGVFNEKLFF. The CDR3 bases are TGTGCCAGCTCACCACGGGCAGGGGTCTTTAATGAAAAACTGTTTTTT.

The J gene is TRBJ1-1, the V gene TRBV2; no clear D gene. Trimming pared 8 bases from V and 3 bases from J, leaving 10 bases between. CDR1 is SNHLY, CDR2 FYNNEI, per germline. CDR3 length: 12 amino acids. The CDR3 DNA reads TGTGCCAGCTGTTACAGCTACACTGAAGCTTTCTTT. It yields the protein CASCYSYTEAFF.

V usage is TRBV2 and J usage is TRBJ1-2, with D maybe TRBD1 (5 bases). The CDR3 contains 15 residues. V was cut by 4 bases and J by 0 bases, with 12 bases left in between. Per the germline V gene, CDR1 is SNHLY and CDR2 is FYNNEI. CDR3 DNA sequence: TGTGCCAGCAGTGCTAGACAGAAATCTAACTATGGCTACACCTTC. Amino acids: CASSARQKSNYGYTF.

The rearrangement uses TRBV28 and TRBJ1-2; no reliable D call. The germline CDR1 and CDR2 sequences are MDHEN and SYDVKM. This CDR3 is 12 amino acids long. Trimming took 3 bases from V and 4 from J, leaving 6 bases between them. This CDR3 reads CASSFRGYGYTF. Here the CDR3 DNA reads TGTGCCAGCAGTTTCAGAGGCTATGGCTACACCTTC.

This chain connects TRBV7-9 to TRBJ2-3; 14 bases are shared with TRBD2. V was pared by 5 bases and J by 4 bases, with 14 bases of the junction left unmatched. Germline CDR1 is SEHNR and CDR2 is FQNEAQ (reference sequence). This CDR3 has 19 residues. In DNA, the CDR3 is TGTGCCAGCAGCAAGGGACTAGCGGGGGCCCTGGGGGGGCCAGATACGCAGTATTTT. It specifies CASSKGLAGALGGPDTQYF.

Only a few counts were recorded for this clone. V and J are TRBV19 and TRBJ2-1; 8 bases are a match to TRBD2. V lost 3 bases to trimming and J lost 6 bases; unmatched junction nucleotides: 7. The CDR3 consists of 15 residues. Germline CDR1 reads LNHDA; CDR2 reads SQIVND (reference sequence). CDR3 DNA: TGTGCCAGTAGTATTGGTAGCGGGATTTCCAATGAGCAGTTCTTC. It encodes CASSIGSGISNEQFF.

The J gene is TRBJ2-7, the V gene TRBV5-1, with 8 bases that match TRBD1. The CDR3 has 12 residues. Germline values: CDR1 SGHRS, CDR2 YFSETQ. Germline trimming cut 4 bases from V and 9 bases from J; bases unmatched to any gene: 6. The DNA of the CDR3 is TGCGCCAGCAGCCGGACAGGGAACGGGCAGTACTTC. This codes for CASSRTGNGQYF.

In DNA, the CDR3 is TGTGCCAGCAGATCTATAGGGACAGGCAACACTGAAGCTTTCTTT. It specifies CASRSIGTGNTEAFF. V usage is TRBV7-9 and J usage is TRBJ1-1, with 8 nucleotides matching TRBD1. J was trimmed by 2 bases and V by 6 bases; bases with no gene match: 8. The CDR3 consists of 15 residues. Germline CDR1 and CDR2: SEHNR and FQNEAQ (reference sequence).

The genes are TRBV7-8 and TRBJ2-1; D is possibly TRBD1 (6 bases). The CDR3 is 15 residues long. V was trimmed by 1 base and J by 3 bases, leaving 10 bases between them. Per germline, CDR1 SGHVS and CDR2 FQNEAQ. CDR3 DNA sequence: TGTGCCAGCAGCTTAGTACTAGGGGGCTACAATGAGCAGTTCTTC. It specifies CASSLVLGGYNEQFF.

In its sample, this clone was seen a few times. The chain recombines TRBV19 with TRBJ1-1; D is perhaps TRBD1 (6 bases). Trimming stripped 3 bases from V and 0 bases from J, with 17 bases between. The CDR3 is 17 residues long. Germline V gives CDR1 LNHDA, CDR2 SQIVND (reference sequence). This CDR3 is CASSIDQGRPMNTEAFF. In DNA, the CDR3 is TGTGCCAGTAGTATCGATCAGGGGCGGCCCATGAACACTGAAGCTTTCTTT.